The clone carrying this T cell receptor beta chain was seen a handful of times. Germline-derived CDR1 and CDR2 are LGHNA and YSLEER. Unmatched junction bases numbered 10, after V lost 4 bases and J lost 8 bases. The CDR3 is 15 amino acids. The entry originates in a study of blood T cell repertoires in COVID-19. Looking at the study overall: Donors in the United States, Italy and Spain gave samples during acute or convalescent COVID-19. T cells, B-cell-depleted T cells, or PBMCs supplied cDNA or gDNA.

In the source study's methods: The authors estimated nucleated cell counts from reference gene primer amplification. The assay was immunoSEQ multiplex PCR, and TCRdb's table has in-frame clones only and misses some. That table is the source of V, J and clone size, and D and trimming were worked out from the DNA. The profile covers over 300,000 clones, with about 90% appearing a single time and 0.95% to 1.5% taken by the ten largest. Material for sequencing was peripheral blood. The J gene is TRBJ1-2, the V gene TRBV4-3, with 10 bases aligning to TRBD1. This receptor was taken from a man aged 40-55 years with acute or convalescent COVID-19. The CDR3: CASSRRDRGFGGYTF. In DNA form, the CDR3 reads TGCGCCAGCAGCCGGCGGGACAGGGGTTTTGGCGGCTACACCTTC.